This TCR beta chain was documented in a study of lymphopenia after photon versus proton radiotherapy. Findings and caveats of the study: Relative stability marked proton patients; photon patients lost diversity and naive cells.

In germline, CDR1 is SEHNR, CDR2 FQNEAQ (reference sequence). Trimming pared 4 bases from V and 2 bases from J, leaving 9 bases between. The CDR3 has 14 amino acids. A remark on this clone: Its antigen is as yet unknown.

Generated by immunoSEQ multiplex PCR, the TCRdb table keeps only in-frame clones and is missing some. The sample shows approximately 65,000 clones, around 86% of them seen only once. This TCR was recovered from a man older than 75 with esophageal cancer. The source material was peripheral blood, sampled from a patient treated with proton-based radiotherapy. This sequence joins TRBV7-9 and TRBJ2-1; possibly TRBD2 for D (5 bases). This CDR3 is CASSSMEAYNEQFF. The CDR3 region has the DNA TGTGCCAGCAGCTCAATGGAGGCCTACAATGAGCAGTTCTTC.